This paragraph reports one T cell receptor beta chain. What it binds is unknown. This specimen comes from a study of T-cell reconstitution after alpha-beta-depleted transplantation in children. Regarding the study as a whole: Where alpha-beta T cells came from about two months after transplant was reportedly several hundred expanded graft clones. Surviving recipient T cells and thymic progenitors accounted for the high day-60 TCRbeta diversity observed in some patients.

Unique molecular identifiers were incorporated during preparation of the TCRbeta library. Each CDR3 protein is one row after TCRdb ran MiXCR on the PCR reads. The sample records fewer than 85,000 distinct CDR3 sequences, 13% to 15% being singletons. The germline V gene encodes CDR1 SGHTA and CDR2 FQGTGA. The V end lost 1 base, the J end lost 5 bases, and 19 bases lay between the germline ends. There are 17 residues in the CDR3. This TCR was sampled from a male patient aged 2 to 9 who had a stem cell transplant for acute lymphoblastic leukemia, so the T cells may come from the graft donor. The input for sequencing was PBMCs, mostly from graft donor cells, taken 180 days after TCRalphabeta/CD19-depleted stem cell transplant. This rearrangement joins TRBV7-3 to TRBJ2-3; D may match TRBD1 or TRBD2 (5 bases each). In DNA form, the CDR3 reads TGTGCCAGCAGCTTAATTCGCCGCCGGGGCCGAAGAGATACGCAGTATTTT. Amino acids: CASSLIRRRGRRDTQYF.